The TCR beta chain under discussion was sequenced for a study of memory CD4+ T cells and cytomegalovirus serostatus. Overall study context: Of the healthy Belgian adults, eight or nine were CMV seropositive and 20 to 30 seronegative.

This CDR3 contains 15 residues. The V gene's germline CDR1 is SGHTA and CDR2 FQGNSA. Trimming cost V 2 bases and J 11 bases; bases outside gene matches: 13. Single viable CD3+CD4+CD8-CD45RO+ cells were sorted as the memory CD4+ T cells. Clones were sequenced by immunoSEQ multiplex PCR, and TCRdb holds only the in-frame ones, with some missing. Of about 56,000 clones in the sample, 82% were seen once. The source of this sequence is an adult in good health and CMV-seronegative. The chain is built from TRBV7-2 and TRBJ1-1, with 8 bases that match TRBD1. The sequencing input was memory CD4+ T cells from blood. CDR3 sequence (DNA): TGTGCCAGCAGCTTAAGCGGACAGGGAACTACCACGGCTTTCTTT. This gives the protein CASSLSGQGTTTAFF.